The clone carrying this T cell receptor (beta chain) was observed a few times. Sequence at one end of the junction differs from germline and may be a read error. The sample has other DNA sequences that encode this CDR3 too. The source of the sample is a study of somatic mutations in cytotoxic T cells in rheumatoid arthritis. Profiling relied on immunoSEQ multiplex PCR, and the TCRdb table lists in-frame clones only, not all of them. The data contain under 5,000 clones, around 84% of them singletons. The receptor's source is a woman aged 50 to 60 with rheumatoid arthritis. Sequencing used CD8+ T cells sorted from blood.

Written as DNA, the CDR3 is TGCGCCAGCAGCTTGTATAATTCCCCCCTCCACTTT. Its translation is CASSLYNSPLHF. The V and J genes are TRBV5-1 and TRBJ1-6; D remains ambiguous. The CDR3 contains 12 residues. Per germline, CDR1 SGHRS and CDR2 YFSETQ.